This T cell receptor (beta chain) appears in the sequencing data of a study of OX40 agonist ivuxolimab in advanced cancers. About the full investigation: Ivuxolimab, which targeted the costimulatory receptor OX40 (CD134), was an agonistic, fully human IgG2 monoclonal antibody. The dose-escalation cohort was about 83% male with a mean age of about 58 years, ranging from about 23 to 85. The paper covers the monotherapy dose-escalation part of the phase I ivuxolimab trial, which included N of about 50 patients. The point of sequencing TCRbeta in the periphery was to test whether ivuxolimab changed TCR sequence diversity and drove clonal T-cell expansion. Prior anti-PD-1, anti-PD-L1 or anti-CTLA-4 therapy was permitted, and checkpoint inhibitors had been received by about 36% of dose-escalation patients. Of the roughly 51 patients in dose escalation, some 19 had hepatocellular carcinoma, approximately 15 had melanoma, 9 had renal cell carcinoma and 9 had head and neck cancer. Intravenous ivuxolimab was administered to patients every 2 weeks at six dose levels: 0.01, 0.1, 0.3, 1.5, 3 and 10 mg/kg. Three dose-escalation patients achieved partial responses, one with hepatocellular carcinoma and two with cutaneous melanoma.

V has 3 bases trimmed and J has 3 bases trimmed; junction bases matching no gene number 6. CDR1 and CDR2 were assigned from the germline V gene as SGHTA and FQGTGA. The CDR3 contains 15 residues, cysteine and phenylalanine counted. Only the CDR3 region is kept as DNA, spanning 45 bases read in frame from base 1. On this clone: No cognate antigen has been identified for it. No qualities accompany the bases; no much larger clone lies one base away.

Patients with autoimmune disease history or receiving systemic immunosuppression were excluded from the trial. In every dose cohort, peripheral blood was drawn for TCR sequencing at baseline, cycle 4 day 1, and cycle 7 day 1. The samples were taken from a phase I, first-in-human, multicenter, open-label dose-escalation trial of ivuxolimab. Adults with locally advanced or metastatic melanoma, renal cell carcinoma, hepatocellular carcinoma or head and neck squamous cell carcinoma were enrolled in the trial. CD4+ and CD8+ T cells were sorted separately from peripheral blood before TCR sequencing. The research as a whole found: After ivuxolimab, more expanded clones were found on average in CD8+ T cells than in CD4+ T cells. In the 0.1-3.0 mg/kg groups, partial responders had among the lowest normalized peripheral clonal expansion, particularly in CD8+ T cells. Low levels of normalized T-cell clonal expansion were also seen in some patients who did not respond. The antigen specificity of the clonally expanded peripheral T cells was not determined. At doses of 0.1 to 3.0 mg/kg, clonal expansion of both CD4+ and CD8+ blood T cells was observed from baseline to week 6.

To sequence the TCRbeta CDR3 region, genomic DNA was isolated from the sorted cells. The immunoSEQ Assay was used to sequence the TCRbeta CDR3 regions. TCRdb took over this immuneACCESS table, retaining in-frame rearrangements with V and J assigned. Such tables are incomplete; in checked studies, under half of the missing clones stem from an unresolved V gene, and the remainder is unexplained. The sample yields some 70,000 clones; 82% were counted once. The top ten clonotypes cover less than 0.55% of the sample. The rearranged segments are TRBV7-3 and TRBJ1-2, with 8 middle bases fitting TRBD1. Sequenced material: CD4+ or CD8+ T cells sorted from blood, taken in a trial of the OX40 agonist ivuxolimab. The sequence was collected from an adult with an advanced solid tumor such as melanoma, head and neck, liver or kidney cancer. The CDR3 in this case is CASSLQGAYDYGYTF. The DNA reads TGTGCCAGCAGCTTGCAGGGGGCCTACGACTATGGCTACACCTTC. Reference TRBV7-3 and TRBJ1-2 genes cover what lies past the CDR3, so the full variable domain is GAGVSQTPSNKVTEKGKYVELRCDPISGHTALYWYRQSLGQGPEFLIYFQGTGAADDSGLPNDRFFAVRPEGSVSTLKIQRTERGDSAVYLCASSLQGAYDYGYTFGSGTRLTVV.